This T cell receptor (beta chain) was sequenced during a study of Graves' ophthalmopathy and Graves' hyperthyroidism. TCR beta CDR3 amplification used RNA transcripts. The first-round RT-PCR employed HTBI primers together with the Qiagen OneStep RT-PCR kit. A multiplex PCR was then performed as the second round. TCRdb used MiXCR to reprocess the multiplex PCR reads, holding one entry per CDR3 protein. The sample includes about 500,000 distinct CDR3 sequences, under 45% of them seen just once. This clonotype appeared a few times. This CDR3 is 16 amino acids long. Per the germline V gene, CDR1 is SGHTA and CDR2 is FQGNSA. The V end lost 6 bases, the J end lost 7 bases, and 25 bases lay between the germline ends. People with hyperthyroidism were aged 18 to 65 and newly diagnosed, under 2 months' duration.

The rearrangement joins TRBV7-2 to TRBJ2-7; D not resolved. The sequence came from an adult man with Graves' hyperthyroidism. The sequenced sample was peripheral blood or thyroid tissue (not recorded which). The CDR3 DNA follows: TGTGCCAGCAGTTACGCAGAATCAACCTCTCCTGATGAGCAGTACTTC. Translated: CASSYAESTSPDEQYF.